This is a list of T cell receptor beta chains from one sample in a study of OX40 agonist ivuxolimab in advanced cancers. Libraries were prepared by immunoSEQ multiplex PCR; TCRdb keeps only in-frame clonotypes and omits some of them. The sample yields tens of thousands of clones, 88% seen once. Source: CD4+ or CD8+ T cells sorted from blood, taken in a trial of the OX40 agonist ivuxolimab. The receptors were gathered from an adult with an advanced solid tumor such as melanoma, head and neck, liver or kidney cancer. Both conserved end residues are part of each CDR3. D genes are given only for firm matches. Not all rows give a size; the values are once, few, many and, for expanded clones, a class.

clone_size	j_call	v_call	d_call	cdr3_nt	cdr3_aa
.	TRBJ1-1	TRBV11-1	.	TGTGCCAGCAGCTTCTTGGGGGTCGTCATGAACACTGAAGCTTTCTTT	CASSFLGVVMNTEAFF
.	TRBJ2-7	TRBV10-3	.	TGTGCCATCAGTCCTAGCGCTAGCTCCTACGAGCAGTACTTC	CAISPSASSYEQYF
.	TRBJ2-3	TRBV5-1	TRBD2	TGCGCCAGCACAATAACTCTAGCGGGAGTAATGTCGGCAGATACGCAGTATTTT	CASTITLAGVMSADTQYF
.	TRBJ2-7	TRBV2	.	TGTGCCAGCAGTGAGCACTTCTATGGGGAGCCCTACGAGCAGTACTTC	CASSEHFYGEPYEQYF
.	TRBJ2-1	TRBV4-1	.	TGCGCCAGCAGCCAGAGGCTAGCGTACTACAATGAGCAGTTCTTC	CASSQRLAYYNEQFF
.	TRBJ2-1	TRBV5-4	.	TGTGCCAGCAATAGAGGGGGGGACAATGAGCAGTTCTTC	CASNRGGDNEQFF
.	TRBJ2-7	TRBV9	.	TGTGCCAGCAGCGTGTGGGGGGTCGGCGAGCAGTACTTC	CASSVWGVGEQYF
.	TRBJ2-7	TRBV27	TRBD2	TGTGCCAGCAGAGAACCTACCGAGCGGGAGGGCCTGAGCGAGCAGTACTTC	CASREPTEREGLSEQYF
.	TRBJ2-1	TRBV6-5	TRBD1	TGTGCCAGCAACCCCGACAGGGGGGATTACAATGAGCAGTTCTTC	CASNPDRGDYNEQFF
.	TRBJ2-5	TRBV7-2	.	TGTGCCAGCAGCCCGCTTCCCGGGCCCGGCGACTTC	CASSPLPGPGDF
.	TRBJ2-7	TRBV5-6	.	TGTGCCAGCAGCCTAGCGGACAGGACCTACGAGCAGTACTTC	CASSLADRTYEQYF
.	TRBJ2-7	TRBV27	TRBD2	TGTGCCAGCAGTTTGCTTGGGACTAGCGGGAGCCCCGAGCAGTACTTC	CASSLLGTSGSPEQYF
once	TRBJ1-5	TRBV7-6	.	TGTGCCAGCAGCCCCGCCGGGGGCCTGAGCAATCAGCCCCAGCATTTT	CASSPAGGLSNQPQHF
.	TRBJ1-2	TRBV7-9	.	TGTGCCAGCAGCTTAGCGGCTACTCCCTATGACTACACCTTC	CASSLAATPYDYTF
once	TRBJ2-7	TRBV19	.	TGTGCCAGTATCGGGCCCTCCTACGAGCAGTACTTC	CASIGPSYEQYF
.	TRBJ2-7	TRBV4-3	TRBD1	TGCGCCAGCAGCCATACCCACCGGGACAGGGTAAACGAGCAGTACTTC	CASSHTHRDRVNEQYF
.	TRBJ2-2	TRBV28	TRBD2	TGTGCCAGCAGTAGGCCGGGAGGGCCGAACACCGGGGAGCTGTTTTTT	CASSRPGGPNTGELFF
few	TRBJ1-1	TRBV4-3	TRBD1	TGCGCCAGCAGCCAAGATCCTTGGACAGGCATCACTGAAGCTTTCTTT	CASSQDPWTGITEAFF
.	TRBJ2-7	TRBV7-9	.	TGTGCCAGCAGCCATAGTGGAAACTACGAGCAGTACTTC	CASSHSGNYEQYF
.	TRBJ2-3	TRBV7-9	TRBD2	TGTGCCAGCAGCTCGGGGGGGACTAGCACAGATACGCAGTATTTT	CASSSGGTSTDTQYF
.	TRBJ2-2	TRBV21-1	.	TGTGCCAGCAGCAACCGACACAGGGGATCCGGGGAGCTGTTTTTT	CASSNRHRGSGELFF
.	TRBJ1-1	TRBV7-9	.	TGTGCCAGCAGCCATGACAGGCTCAACACTGAAGCTTTCTTT	CASSHDRLNTEAFF
.	TRBJ2-1	TRBV4-1	.	TGCGCCAGCAGCCAAGAGGGACTGACTTTTGAGCAGTTCTTC	CASSQEGLTFEQFF
.	TRBJ2-1	TRBV4-3	TRBD1	TGCGCCAGCAGCCAAGACCCTCTGGGGACAGGGGTTAATGAGCAGTTCTTC	CASSQDPLGTGVNEQFF
.	TRBJ1-2	TRBV5-5	.	TGTGCCAGCAGCTTGAGGGGGGGGACACCACCCTATGGCTACACCTTC	CASSLRGGTPPYGYTF
.	TRBJ1-4	TRBV2	.	TGTGCCAGCAGTACCTATCCCTCCGGGGCCGAAAAACTGTTTTTT	CASSTYPSGAEKLFF
.	TRBJ2-7	TRBV7-8	TRBD1	TGTGCCAGCAGCTTAGAAACAGGGGATAGCGCCTACGAGCAGTACTTC	CASSLETGDSAYEQYF
few	TRBJ2-7	TRBV6-5	.	TGTGCCAGCAGTTACTCGGGGGAGTGGTTGGGGGAGCAGTACTTC	CASSYSGEWLGEQYF
few	TRBJ1-2	TRBV9	.	TGTGCCAGCAGCTCCGGGAACGACGGCTACACCTTC	CASSSGNDGYTF
.	TRBJ2-3	TRBV9	.	TGTGCCAGCAGGGGGGGACTCACAGATACGCAGTATTTT	CASRGGLTDTQYF
.	TRBJ2-1	TRBV19	.	TGTGCCAGTAGTATAGGAAAAGGGAGGAATGAGCAGTTCTTC	CASSIGKGRNEQFF
.	TRBJ2-1	TRBV7-9	.	TGTGCCAGCAGCATAGGAGGTGAGCAGTTCTTC	CASSIGGEQFF
.	TRBJ2-3	TRBV7-9	TRBD2	TGTGCCAGCAGGGTGACTAGCGGGATGGATACGCAGTATTTT	CASRVTSGMDTQYF